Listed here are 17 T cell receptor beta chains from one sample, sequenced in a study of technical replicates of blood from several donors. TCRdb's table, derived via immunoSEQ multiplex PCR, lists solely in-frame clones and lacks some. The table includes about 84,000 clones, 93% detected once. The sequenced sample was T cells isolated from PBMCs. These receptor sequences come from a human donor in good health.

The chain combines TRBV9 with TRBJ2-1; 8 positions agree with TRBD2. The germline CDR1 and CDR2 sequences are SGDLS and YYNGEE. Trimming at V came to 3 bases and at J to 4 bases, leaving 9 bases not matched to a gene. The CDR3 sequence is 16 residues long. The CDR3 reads CASSGPHSGTYNEQFF. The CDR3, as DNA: TGTGCCAGCAGCGGACCCCATAGCGGGACTTACAATGAGCAGTTCTTC.

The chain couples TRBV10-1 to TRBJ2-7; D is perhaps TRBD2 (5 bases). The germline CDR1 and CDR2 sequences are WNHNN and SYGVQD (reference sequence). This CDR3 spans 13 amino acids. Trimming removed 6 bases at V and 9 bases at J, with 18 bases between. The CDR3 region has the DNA TGCGCCAGCAGCCCTCAACCAAAGCGGACGCAGTACTTC. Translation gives CASSPQPKRTQYF.

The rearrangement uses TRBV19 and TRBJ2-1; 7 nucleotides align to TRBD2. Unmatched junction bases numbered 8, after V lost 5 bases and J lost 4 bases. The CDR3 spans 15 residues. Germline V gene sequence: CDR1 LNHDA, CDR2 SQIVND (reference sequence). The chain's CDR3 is CASSFELARYNEQFF. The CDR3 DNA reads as TGTGCCAGTAGTTTCGAACTAGCGAGGTACAATGAGCAGTTCTTC.

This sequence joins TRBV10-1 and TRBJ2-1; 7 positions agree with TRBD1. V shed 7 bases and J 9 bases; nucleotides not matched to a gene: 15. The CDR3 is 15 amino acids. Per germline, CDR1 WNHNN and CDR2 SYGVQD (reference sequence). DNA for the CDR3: TGCGCCAGCACTCCAGGGACAGCCGAACGGGGTGAGCAGTTCTTC. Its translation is CASTPGTAERGEQFF.

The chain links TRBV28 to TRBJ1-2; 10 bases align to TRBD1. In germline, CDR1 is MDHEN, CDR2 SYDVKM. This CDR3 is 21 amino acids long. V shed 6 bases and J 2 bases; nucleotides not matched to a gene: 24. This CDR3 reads CASSQPTPGTGEIKGNYGYTF. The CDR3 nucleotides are TGTGCCAGCAGCCAACCCACCCCCGGGACAGGGGAAATAAAGGGGAACTATGGCTACACCTTC.

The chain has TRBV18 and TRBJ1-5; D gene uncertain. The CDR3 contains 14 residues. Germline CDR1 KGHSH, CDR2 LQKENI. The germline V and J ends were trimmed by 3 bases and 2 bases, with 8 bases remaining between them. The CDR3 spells CASSPSGGNQPQHF. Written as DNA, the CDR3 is TGTGCCAGCTCACCTAGCGGGGGCAATCAGCCCCAGCATTTT.

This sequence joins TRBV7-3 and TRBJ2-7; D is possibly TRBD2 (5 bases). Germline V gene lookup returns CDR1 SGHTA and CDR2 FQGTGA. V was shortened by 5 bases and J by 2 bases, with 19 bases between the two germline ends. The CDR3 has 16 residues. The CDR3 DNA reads TGTGCCAGCAGCCCCCCTGTGTGGACCGGGACCTACGAGCAGTACTTC. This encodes CASSPPVWTGTYEQYF.

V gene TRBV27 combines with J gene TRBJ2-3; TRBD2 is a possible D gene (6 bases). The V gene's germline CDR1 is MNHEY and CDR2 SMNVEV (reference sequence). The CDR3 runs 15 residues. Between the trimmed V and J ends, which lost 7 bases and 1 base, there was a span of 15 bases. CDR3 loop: CASTGRGEGTDTQYF. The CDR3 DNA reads TGTGCCAGCACCGGACGTGGGGAGGGCACAGATACGCAGTATTTT.

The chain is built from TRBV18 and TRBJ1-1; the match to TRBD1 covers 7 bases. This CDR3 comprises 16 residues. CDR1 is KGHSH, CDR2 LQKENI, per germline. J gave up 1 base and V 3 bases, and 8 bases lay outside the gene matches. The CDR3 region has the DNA TGTGCCAGCTCACCCACCCGGACAGGATCGAACACTGAAGCTTTCTTT. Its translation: CASSPTRTGSNTEAFF.

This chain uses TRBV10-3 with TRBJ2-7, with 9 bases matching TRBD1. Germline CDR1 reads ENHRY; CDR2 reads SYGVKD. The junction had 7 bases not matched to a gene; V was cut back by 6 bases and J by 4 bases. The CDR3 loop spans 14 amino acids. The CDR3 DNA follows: TGTGCCATCAGGGACCCGGGACAGGGATACGAGCAGTACTTC. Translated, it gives CAIRDPGQGYEQYF.

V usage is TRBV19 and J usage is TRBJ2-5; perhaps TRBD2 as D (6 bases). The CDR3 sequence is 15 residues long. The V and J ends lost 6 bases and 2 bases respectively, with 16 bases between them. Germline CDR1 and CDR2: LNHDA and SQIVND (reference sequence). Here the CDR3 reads CASSSGASVQETQYF. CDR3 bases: TGTGCCAGTAGCTCCGGGGCTAGCGTACAAGAGACCCAGTACTTC.

CDR3 sequence reads: CASSQWQGLVYGYTF. CDR3 coding DNA: TGTGCCAGCAGCCAATGGCAGGGTCTCGTCTATGGCTACACCTTC. The chain carries TRBV14 and TRBJ1-2, with D possibly matching TRBD1 (5 bases). V was trimmed by 2 bases and J by 4 bases, leaving 14 bases between them. CDR3 length: 15 amino acids. The germline gives CDR1 SGHDN, CDR2 FVKESK.

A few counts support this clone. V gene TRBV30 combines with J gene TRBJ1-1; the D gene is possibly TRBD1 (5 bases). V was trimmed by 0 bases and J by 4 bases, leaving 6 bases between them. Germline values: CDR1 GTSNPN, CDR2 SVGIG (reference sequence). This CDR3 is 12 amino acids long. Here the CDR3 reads CAWSVGGTEAFF. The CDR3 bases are TGTGCCTGGAGTGTCGGGGGCACTGAAGCTTTCTTT.

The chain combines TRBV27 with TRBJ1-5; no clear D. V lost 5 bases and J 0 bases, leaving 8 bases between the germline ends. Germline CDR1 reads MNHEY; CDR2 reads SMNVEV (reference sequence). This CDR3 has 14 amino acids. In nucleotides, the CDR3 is TGTGCCAGCAGTAAAACAAGTAGCAATCAGCCCCAGCATTTT. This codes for CASSKTSSNQPQHF.

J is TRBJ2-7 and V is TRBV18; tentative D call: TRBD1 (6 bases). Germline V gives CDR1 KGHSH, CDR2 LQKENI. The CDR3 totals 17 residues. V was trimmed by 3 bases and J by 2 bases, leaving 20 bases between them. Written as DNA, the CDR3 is TGTGCCAGCTCACCTCCTATGGGACACGAGGCCGCCTACGAGCAGTACTTC. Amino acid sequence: CASSPPMGHEAAYEQYF.

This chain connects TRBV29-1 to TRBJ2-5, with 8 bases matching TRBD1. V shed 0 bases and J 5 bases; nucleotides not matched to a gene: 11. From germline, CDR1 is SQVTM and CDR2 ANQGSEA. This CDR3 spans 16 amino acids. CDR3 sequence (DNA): TGCAGCGTTGAAGATTGGGGGACAGGACTGGACGAGACCCAGTACTTC. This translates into CSVEDWGTGLDETQYF.

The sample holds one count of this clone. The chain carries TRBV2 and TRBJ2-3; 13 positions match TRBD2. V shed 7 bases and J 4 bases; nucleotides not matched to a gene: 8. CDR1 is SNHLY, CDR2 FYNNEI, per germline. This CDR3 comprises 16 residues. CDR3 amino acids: CASIDELAGGPDTQYF. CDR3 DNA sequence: TGTGCCAGCATCGATGAACTAGCGGGGGGGCCAGATACGCAGTATTTT. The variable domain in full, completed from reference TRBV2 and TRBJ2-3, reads EPEVTQTPSHQVTQMGQEVILRCVPISNHLYFYWYRQILGQKVEFLVSFYNNEISEKSEIFDDQFSVERPDGSNFTLKIRSTKLEDSAMYFCASIDELAGGPDTQYFGPGTRLTVL.